There are a few counts of the clone carrying this T cell receptor (beta chain). Antigen specificity is unknown. Other DNA sequences in the same sample also yield this CDR3. The data belong to a study of shared clonotypes between healthy human individuals. Study-level results: Compared with memory subsets, naive subsets generally had larger estimated richness. Expectations were that clonotype sharing among donors would be affected by sequencing depth.

TCRdb keeps only in-frame clones here, not all; method: immunoSEQ multiplex PCR. The sample holds about 2.1 million clones, more than 85% seen once. Selected positively for CCR7 and CD45RO-negative, naive CD8 cells excluded terminally differentiated effector memory CD45RA+ cells. The sequence was obtained from a man in his late teens or twenties in good health. Some clones in this sample may be carry-over from other donors' samples. The sequencing sample was made of naive CD8+ T cells from PBMCs.

The CDR3 loop is CASSGQGYEQYF. For the CDR3, the DNA is TGTGCCAGCAGCGGGCAGGGGTACGAGCAGTACTTC. The chain uses TRBV9 and TRBJ2-7, with D perhaps matching TRBD1 (6 bases). Germline loops: CDR1 SGDLS, CDR2 YYNGEE. There are 12 residues in the CDR3. The V end lost 3 bases, the J end lost 4 bases, and 8 bases lay between the germline ends.